This T cell receptor (beta chain) was recorded in a study of T cell responses to AZD1222 COVID-19 vaccine. The method was immunoSEQ multiplex PCR; TCRdb's version includes in-frame clones alone and lacks a portion of them. In the table there are 150,000 to 200,000 clones, 85% to 95% of which are singletons. Remarks on this clone: Its antigen remains unidentified. The sample holds other DNA sequences that translate to the same CDR3.

The CDR3 contains 15 residues. CDR1 and CDR2 from the germline V gene are MRHNA and SNTAGT. The J segment lost 2 bases and the V segment lost 2 bases, leaving 0 bases of the junction unmatched. Study-level points and caveats: Repertoire collection took place solely once the T cell response had peaked. Vaccine-associated CD4 TCRs spanned spike, dominant at 160-218 and 743-854.

This sequence originates from an adult in good health. The sample consisted of peripheral blood, taken on day 0 of AZD1222 vaccination. V gene TRBV6-4 combines with J gene TRBJ2-1; TRBD2 matches 10 bases. In DNA, the CDR3 is TGTGCCAGCAGTGACAGCGGGGGGGCCTACAATGAGCAGTTCTTC. Translating it yields CASSDSGGAYNEQFF.